Listed below are T cell receptor beta chains from one sample, sequenced in a study of cytomegalovirus exposure and HLA in healthy donors. Clones were sequenced by immunoSEQ multiplex PCR, and TCRdb holds only the in-frame ones, with some missing. The repertoire has about 78,000 clones, 90% to 97% of them found once; the top ten carry 1.6%. The material sequenced was PBMCs. Receptors originate from a man between 18 and 29 years old in good health and CMV-seropositive. CDR3s include the opening cysteine and the closing phenylalanine or tryptophan. The order of the fields is D gene, V gene, clone size, J gene, CDR3 DNA, CDR3 protein. The D gene is left open where the match is weak. Expanded clones get a size class; other rows say once, few or many, or leave the size out.

D gene: TRBD1; V gene: TRBV7-3; clone size: .; J gene: TRBJ2-2; CDR3 DNA: TGTGCCAGCAGCGAAGGGGGCTCGAACACCGGGGAGCTGTTTTTT; CDR3 protein: CASSEGGSNTGELFF
D gene: TRBD1; V gene: TRBV6-6; clone size: .; J gene: TRBJ1-3; CDR3 DNA: TGTGCCAGCAGTGGACAGGAGAGCTCTGGAAACACCATATATTTT; CDR3 protein: CASSGQESSGNTIYF
D gene: .; V gene: TRBV29-1; clone size: .; J gene: TRBJ2-1; CDR3 DNA: TGCAGCGTTGATGGGTTCAGGGCGAATGAGCAGTTCTTC; CDR3 protein: CSVDGFRANEQFF
D gene: TRBD1; V gene: TRBV5-5; clone size: .; J gene: TRBJ2-1; CDR3 DNA: TGTGCCAGCAGCTTGGAGACAGGGGTCTACAATGAGCAGTTCTTC; CDR3 protein: CASSLETGVYNEQFF
D gene: .; V gene: TRBV10-2; clone size: .; J gene: TRBJ2-7; CDR3 DNA: TGCGCCAGCAGGAGGGGACAAACCCTATACGAGCAGTACTTC; CDR3 protein: CASRRGQTLYEQYF
D gene: TRBD1; V gene: TRBV19; clone size: .; J gene: TRBJ1-5; CDR3 DNA: TGTGCCAGTAGTACAGTCGGGACAGGCAATCAGCCCCAGCATTTT; CDR3 protein: CASSTVGTGNQPQHF
D gene: .; V gene: TRBV4-1; clone size: once; J gene: TRBJ1-2; CDR3 DNA: TGCGCCAGCAGCCAAGATATCGAGGATGGCTACACCTTC; CDR3 protein: CASSQDIEDGYTF
D gene: .; V gene: TRBV5-6; clone size: once; J gene: TRBJ2-3; CDR3 DNA: TGTGCCAGCAGCTTTCCCCCAAGCGGAGCTAGCACAGATACGCAGTATTTT; CDR3 protein: CASSFPPSGASTDTQYF
D gene: .; V gene: TRBV13; clone size: .; J gene: TRBJ2-3; CDR3 DNA: TGTGCCAGCAGCCCCCGGGACACAGTCACAGATACGCAGTATTTT; CDR3 protein: CASSPRDTVTDTQYF
D gene: TRBD2; V gene: TRBV30; clone size: .; J gene: TRBJ2-5; CDR3 DNA: TGTGCCTGGTGCCCGGGGACTAGCGGGCTAGTAGGGAAGACCCAGTACTTC; CDR3 protein: CAWCPGTSGLVGKTQYF
D gene: .; V gene: TRBV27; clone size: .; J gene: TRBJ2-7; CDR3 DNA: TGTGCCAGCAGTCCGGGCGAGCAGTACTTC; CDR3 protein: CASSPGEQYF
D gene: TRBD2; V gene: TRBV11-3; clone size: .; J gene: TRBJ2-2; CDR3 DNA: TGTGCCAGCAGCACCCGACTAGCGGAGGACACCGGGGAGCTGTTTTTT; CDR3 protein: CASSTRLAEDTGELFF
D gene: TRBD2; V gene: TRBV4-2; clone size: .; J gene: TRBJ2-4; CDR3 DNA: TGTGCCAGCAGCCAAGATACACTAGCGGGGGCCGAAAACATTCAGTACTTC; CDR3 protein: CASSQDTLAGAENIQYF
D gene: TRBD2; V gene: TRBV10-1; clone size: .; J gene: TRBJ2-1; CDR3 DNA: TGCGCCAGCAGTTCTAGCGGGAGAAGGGACAATGAGCAGTTCTTC; CDR3 protein: CASSSSGRRDNEQFF
D gene: TRBD1; V gene: TRBV28; clone size: .; J gene: TRBJ1-2; CDR3 DNA: TGTGCCAGCAGTTCCCCGGGACAGGGAACGGACTATGGCTACACCTTC; CDR3 protein: CASSSPGQGTDYGYTF
D gene: TRBD2; V gene: TRBV5-1; clone size: .; J gene: TRBJ2-7; CDR3 DNA: TGCGCCAGCAGCCCCGGGACTAGCGGGGGTAATGTCTACGAGCAGTACTTC; CDR3 protein: CASSPGTSGGNVYEQYF
D gene: .; V gene: TRBV10-2; clone size: .; J gene: TRBJ1-2; CDR3 DNA: TGCGCCAGCAGTGAAGGCAGGGGTCCCTCTCACTCCTATGGCTACACCTTC; CDR3 protein: CASSEGRGPSHSYGYTF
D gene: .; V gene: TRBV14; clone size: .; J gene: TRBJ2-7; CDR3 DNA: TGTGCCAGCAGCCAAGTTTATGTCGGCGAGCAGTACTTC; CDR3 protein: CASSQVYVGEQYF
D gene: .; V gene: TRBV9; clone size: .; J gene: TRBJ2-7; CDR3 DNA: TGTGCCAGCAGCTCCCGAGGGGGGGACACATACGAGCAGTACTTC; CDR3 protein: CASSSRGGDTYEQYF
D gene: TRBD1; V gene: TRBV5-1; clone size: .; J gene: TRBJ2-7; CDR3 DNA: TGCGCCAGCAGCTGGGGACAGGCCTACGAGCAGTACTTC; CDR3 protein: CASSWGQAYEQYF
D gene: TRBD1; V gene: TRBV19; clone size: .; J gene: TRBJ2-1; CDR3 DNA: TGTGCCACCGGACAGGGGAGGAATGAGCAGTTCTTC; CDR3 protein: CATGQGRNEQFF
D gene: .; V gene: TRBV5-4; clone size: once; J gene: TRBJ2-7; CDR3 DNA: TGTGCCAGCACCTTGGGCCCTCCCGCGGGCTACGAGCAGTACTTC; CDR3 protein: CASTLGPPAGYEQYF
D gene: .; V gene: TRBV10-3; clone size: .; J gene: TRBJ1-1; CDR3 DNA: TGTGCCACCACTTCTACCGGGGTAAACACTGAAGCTTTCTTT; CDR3 protein: CATTSTGVNTEAFF
D gene: TRBD1; V gene: TRBV27; clone size: .; J gene: TRBJ1-2; CDR3 DNA: TGTGCCAGCAGTAGGAATTCCGGGACAGGGGATGGCTACACCTTC; CDR3 protein: CASSRNSGTGDGYTF
D gene: .; V gene: TRBV11-2; clone size: .; J gene: TRBJ2-7; CDR3 DNA: TGTGCCAGCAGCTTAGGACAGGTGGGCTACGAGCAGTACTTC; CDR3 protein: CASSLGQVGYEQYF
D gene: TRBD1; V gene: TRBV5-8; clone size: .; J gene: TRBJ2-5; CDR3 DNA: TGTGCCAGCAGCTCCGGACAGGGACCCCAGGAGACCCAGTACTTC; CDR3 protein: CASSSGQGPQETQYF
D gene: .; V gene: TRBV2; clone size: .; J gene: TRBJ2-4; CDR3 DNA: TGTGCCAGCAGTGTTGAGGCAGGGCCTTTCCTTCAGTACTTC; CDR3 protein: CASSVEAGPFLQYF
D gene: .; V gene: TRBV7-9; clone size: .; J gene: TRBJ2-1; CDR3 DNA: TGTGCCAGCAGCACGGACTCTTCAGCCTACAATGAGCAGTTCTTC; CDR3 protein: CASSTDSSAYNEQFF
D gene: .; V gene: TRBV18; clone size: once; J gene: TRBJ2-1; CDR3 DNA: TGTGCCAGCTCACCCGACTACAACTCCCACAATGAGCAGTTCTTC; CDR3 protein: CASSPDYNSHNEQFF
D gene: TRBD2; V gene: TRBV28; clone size: once; J gene: TRBJ2-3; CDR3 DNA: TGTGCCAGCAGTTTCGAGGGACTAGCGGCATTCACAGATACGCAGTATTTT; CDR3 protein: CASSFEGLAAFTDTQYF
D gene: .; V gene: TRBV14; clone size: .; J gene: TRBJ2-7; CDR3 DNA: TGTGCCAGCAGCCTAAAACTGGGAGGTTCCTACGAGCAGTACTTC; CDR3 protein: CASSLKLGGSYEQYF
D gene: .; V gene: TRBV18; clone size: .; J gene: TRBJ2-7; CDR3 DNA: TGTGCCAGCTCACGGAGGTCCCCGACGGAGATCTACGAGCAGTACTTC; CDR3 protein: CASSRRSPTEIYEQYF
D gene: TRBD1; V gene: TRBV28; clone size: once; J gene: TRBJ2-1; CDR3 DNA: TGTGCCAGCAGTTCCGAACAGGGGGTAGATGAGCAGTTCTTC; CDR3 protein: CASSSEQGVDEQFF
D gene: TRBD1; V gene: TRBV11-2; clone size: once; J gene: TRBJ2-7; CDR3 DNA: TGTGCCAGCAGCTTAATCGGGACAGGGGCCTACGAGCAGTACTTC; CDR3 protein: CASSLIGTGAYEQYF
D gene: TRBD2; V gene: TRBV10-3; clone size: .; J gene: TRBJ2-6; CDR3 DNA: TGTGCCATCAGTGAGTCGCTAGCGGGAGGTCCTGGGGCCAACGTCCTGACTTTC; CDR3 protein: CAISESLAGGPGANVLTF
D gene: TRBD2; V gene: TRBV2; clone size: .; J gene: TRBJ2-3; CDR3 DNA: TGTGCCAGCAGTGGGGGACTAGCGGGAGGCACAGATACGCAGTATTTT; CDR3 protein: CASSGGLAGGTDTQYF
D gene: .; V gene: TRBV9; clone size: .; J gene: TRBJ2-1; CDR3 DNA: TGTGCCAGCAGCGCGGGACTGCTCTCCTACAATGAGCAGTTCTTC; CDR3 protein: CASSAGLLSYNEQFF
D gene: TRBD2; V gene: TRBV2; clone size: .; J gene: TRBJ2-1; CDR3 DNA: TGTGCCAGCAGTGAACTAGGCGGGAGTGCCGGGGAGAGTGAGCAGTTCTTC; CDR3 protein: CASSELGGSAGESEQFF
D gene: .; V gene: TRBV30; clone size: .; J gene: TRBJ2-4; CDR3 DNA: TGTGCCTGGAGTCGGGGACTAGCCAAAAACATTCAGTACTTC; CDR3 protein: CAWSRGLAKNIQYF
D gene: TRBD1; V gene: TRBV29-1; clone size: .; J gene: TRBJ2-6; CDR3 DNA: TGCAGCGTTTACAGGGGAGACTCTGGGGCCAACGTCCTGACTTTC; CDR3 protein: CSVYRGDSGANVLTF
D gene: TRBD1; V gene: TRBV19; clone size: .; J gene: TRBJ1-5; CDR3 DNA: TGTGCCAGTAGTATGCGGGGACAGGGTAGTCAGCCCCAGCATTTT; CDR3 protein: CASSMRGQGSQPQHF
D gene: .; V gene: TRBV6-1; clone size: .; J gene: TRBJ2-1; CDR3 DNA: TGTGCCAGCAAAGTTTCAGGCAGCCACAATGAGCAGTTCTTC; CDR3 protein: CASKVSGSHNEQFF